These 26 T cell receptor beta chains came from one sample sequenced in a study of blood T cells in healthy people across ages. The authors ran a second PCR of about 6 to 12 cycles using a sample-barcoded 5' primer and a J-beta primer mix. MiXCR, applied by TCRdb to the 5' RACE reads, yields one record per CDR3 protein. This table holds 1.5 million to 2 million distinct CDR3 sequences, about two fifths found once. Sequences were obtained from blood. Receptor source: a human donor in good health.

CDR3 in amino acids: CASSQVGTTDTQYF. Here the CDR3 DNA reads TGCGCCAGCAGCCAAGTGGGGACCACAGATACGCAGTATTTT. The J gene is TRBJ2-3, the V gene TRBV4-3, with D possibly called TRBD1 or TRBD2 (5 bases each). V lost 1 base and J 2 bases, leaving 7 bases between the germline ends. Per germline, CDR1 LGHNA and CDR2 YSLEER. CDR3 length: 14 residues.

CDR3 bases: TGTGCCAGCAGCGTAGAAGGACTAGCGAATAATGAGCAGTTCTTC. Translating gives CASSVEGLANNEQFF. The J gene is TRBJ2-1, the V gene TRBV9; 9 bases are a match to TRBD2. Germline V gene data show CDR1 as SGDLS and CDR2 as YYNGEE. CDR3 length equals 15 residues. J lost 7 bases, V lost 0 bases, and 5 bases had no gene match. Supplemented by reference TRBV9 and TRBJ2-1, the full variable domain reads DSGVTQTPKHLITATGQRVTLRCSPRSGDLSVYWYQQSLDQGLQFLIQYYNGEERAKGNILERFSAQQFPDLHSELNLSSLELGDSALYFCASSVEGLANNEQFFGPGTRLTVL.

The chain is built from TRBV7-2 and TRBJ1-5; D is undetermined. Deletions cut 4 bases from V and 6 bases from J, with 16 bases between. CDR1 is SGHTA, CDR2 FQGNSA, per germline. This CDR3 has 15 amino acids. CDR3: CASSSIGWGGQPQHF. DNA for the CDR3: TGTGCCAGCAGCTCCATCGGCTGGGGAGGTCAGCCCCAGCATTTT.

V gene TRBV7-8 combines with J gene TRBJ2-6; 7 bases line up with TRBD1. Trimming removed 6 bases from V and 1 base from J; junction bases left unmatched: 12. Germline V CDR1 and CDR2: SGHVS, FQNEAQ. This CDR3 spans 18 amino acids. CDR3 amino acids: CASSFRGRAVSGANVLTF. The CDR3 nucleotides read TGTGCCAGCAGTTTTAGGGGGCGGGCTGTTTCTGGGGCCAACGTCCTGACTTTC.

The chain recombines TRBV6-7 with TRBJ2-2; TRBD2 agrees at 14 bases. TRBV6-7 is sorted into the ORF group, with uncertain function. The V gene end was trimmed by 4 bases and the J gene end by 1 base; junction bases not matched to a gene: 2. The CDR3 is 17 residues long. The DNA of the CDR3 is TGTGCCAGCAGTTCCGGGACTAGCGGGGGGAACACCGGGGAGCTGTTTTTT. As protein: CASSSGTSGGNTGELFF.

This clonotype has a handful of counts. V and J are TRBV7-9 and TRBJ2-7, with D tentatively TRBD1 (5 bases). The DNA end favors TRBJ2-5, so the J call may be wrong. In germline, CDR1 is SEHNR, CDR2 FQNEAQ (reference sequence). CDR3 length equals 13 residues. CDR3 bases: TGTGCCAGCAGCATTCCAGGGTTGGAGACCCAGTACTTC. Translating gives CASSIPGLETQYF.

The rearrangement uses TRBV10-3 and TRBJ2-2; TRBD1 is a possible D gene (5 bases). The CDR3 has 14 amino acids. CDR1 ENHRY and CDR2 SYGVKD come from the germline V gene. The ends were cut back, 1 base at V and 4 bases at J, with 7 bases in the middle. In nucleotides, the CDR3 is TGTGCCATCAGTGAGTGGACACCCACCGGGGAGCTGTTTTTT. Its translation: CAISEWTPTGELFF.

The V call is TRBV2, the J call TRBJ2-7, with D maybe TRBD2 (6 bases). Germline loops: CDR1 SNHLY, CDR2 FYNNEI. The CDR3 extends over 12 amino acids. V lost 7 bases and J lost 3, with 10 bases in between. The CDR3 is CASIGLNYEQYF. The CDR3 DNA reads as TGTGCCAGCATAGGACTAAACTACGAGCAGTACTTC.

In its sample, this clonotype was seen a few times. The rearrangement joins TRBV4-3 to TRBJ2-7; TRBD2 matches at 8 bases. Germline V gene lookup returns CDR1 LGHNA and CDR2 YSLEER. The CDR3 has 16 residues. The trim removed 0 bases at V and 2 bases at J, leaving 6 bases unmatched. This CDR3 reads CASSQDLAGPPYEQYF. CDR3 nucleotide sequence: TGCGCCAGCAGCCAAGATTTAGCGGGACCTCCCTACGAGCAGTACTTC.

This clonotype has a handful of counts. The chain recombines TRBV12-3 or TRBV12-4 with TRBJ2-3, with a possible D match to TRBD1 (6 bases). Trimming pared 0 bases from V and 3 bases from J, leaving 10 bases between. The CDR3 is 15 residues long. CDR3 protein: CASSLAPRGTDTQYF. CDR3 DNA sequence: TGTGCCAGCAGTTTAGCGCCCAGGGGAACAGATACGCAGTATTTT.

This clonotype came up a few times. Here the CDR3 reads CAISDGKRDGYTF. DNA for the CDR3: TGTGCCATCAGTGACGGCAAACGGGATGGCTACACCTTC. This rearrangement joins TRBV10-3 to TRBJ1-2; D gene ambiguous. Trimming shortened V by 3 bases and J by 6 bases, and 11 bases separated the two germline ends. This CDR3 region has 13 residues. CDR1 is ENHRY and CDR2 is SYGVKD in the germline V gene.

The CDR3 nucleotides are TGTGCCAGCAGCCCGCAACTTCGGACAGGGCATGAGCAGTTCTTC. Translation: CASSPQLRTGHEQFF. The rearrangement uses TRBV7-2 and TRBJ2-1; 8 positions agree with TRBD1. Germline CDR1 SGHTA, CDR2 FQGNSA. The CDR3 extends over 15 amino acids. V dropped 5 bases and J dropped 8; count of bases not matched to a gene: 11.

This clonotype came up once. The junction departs from germline at one end; a sequencing error may be responsible. The chain links TRBV6-1 to TRBJ2-7; a weak D match, TRBD1 (6 bases). There are 13 residues in the CDR3. The germline CDR1 and CDR2 sequences are MNHNS and SASEGT. Written as DNA, the CDR3 is TGTGCCAGCAATGAAGGGGGTGGCTACGAGCAGTACTTC. Translation: CASNEGGGYEQYF.

The chain uses TRBV20-1 and TRBJ2-1, with 13 bases that match TRBD2. The CDR3 has 16 amino acids. Germline trimming cut 0 bases from V and 10 bases from J; bases unmatched to any gene: 9. CDR1 DFQATT and CDR2 SNEGSKA come from the germline V gene (reference sequence). CDR3 sequence (DNA): TGCAGTGCTAGAGATCGACTAGCGGGGGGTTCAGACGAGCAGTTCTTC. Translated, it gives CSARDRLAGGSDEQFF.

The CDR3 coding sequence is TGTGCCAGCAGTCCGGGGGTTCCGGTTCTAGAGGGCTACACCTTC. This codes for CASSPGVPVLEGYTF. The chain carries TRBV27 and TRBJ1-2; a possible D gene is TRBD1 (5 bases). Per the germline V gene, CDR1 is MNHEY and CDR2 is SMNVEV (reference sequence). V lost 5 bases and J 8 bases, leaving 21 bases between the germline ends. The CDR3 length is 15 residues.

This clonotype turned up a few times. A much bigger clone sits one base away, suggesting this may be a read error. The chain employs TRBV6-5 and TRBJ2-5; 7 nucleotides match TRBD2. CDR1 is MNHEY, CDR2 SVGAGI, per germline. The CDR3 runs to 13 residues. The CDR3 protein is CTSSSGGQETQYF. The CDR3 bases are TGTACCAGCAGTTCGGGGGGACAAGAGACCCAGTACTTC.

This clonotype was seen a handful of times. This chain links TRBV20-1 with TRBJ1-2; D perhaps matches TRBD1 (5 bases). The CDR3 covers 15 residues. Germline CDR1 is DFQATT and CDR2 is SNEGSKA (reference sequence). Between the trimmed V and J ends, which lost 5 bases and 7 bases, there was a span of 23 bases. The CDR3 loop is CSAPPPEGQGSGYTF. The CDR3 region has the DNA TGCAGTGCTCCCCCCCCGGAGGGTCAGGGCAGTGGCTACACCTTC.

The rearrangement joins TRBV29-1 to TRBJ2-1, with 11 bases identical to TRBD2. CDR1 is SQVTM and CDR2 is ANQGSEA in the germline V gene. The CDR3 sequence is 14 residues long. V lost 5 bases to trimming and J lost 7 bases; unmatched junction nucleotides: 7. The CDR3 sequence is CSVLVLAGGNEQFF. The CDR3 DNA sequence: TGCAGCGTTTTGGTGCTAGCGGGAGGAAATGAGCAGTTCTTC.

The CDR3 nucleotides are TGTGCCAGCAGCCCTTCGGACAGGGGAGGGCTCGAGCAGTACTTC. As protein: CASSPSDRGGLEQYF. The chain joins TRBV4-2 to TRBJ2-5; 9 nucleotides align to TRBD1. The DNA end is more similar to TRBJ2-7, so the J call may be wrong. The CDR3 spans 15 residues. From germline, CDR1 is LGHNA and CDR2 YNFKEQ.

The chain has TRBV15 and TRBJ2-3; a weak D match, TRBD2 (5 bases). The V end lost 7 bases, the J end lost 2 bases, and 10 bases lay between the germline ends. CDR3 length equals 13 residues. The germline gives CDR1 LNHNV, CDR2 YYDKDF (reference sequence). Written as DNA, the CDR3 is TGTGCCACCACACGGGGAACCACAGATACGCAGTATTTT. Translation gives CATTRGTTDTQYF. Using reference TRBV15 and TRBJ2-3 for the parts outside the CDR3, the full variable domain is DAMVIQNPRYQVTQFGKPVTLSCSQTLNHNVMYWYQQKSSQAPKLLFHYYDKDFNNEADTPDNFQSRRPNTSFCFLDIRSPGLGDTAMYLCATTRGTTDTQYFGPGTRLTVL.

The chain links TRBV29-1 to TRBJ2-1, with 7 bases fitting TRBD2. Germline V gives CDR1 SQVTM, CDR2 ANQGSEA. J was trimmed by 10 bases and V by 7 bases; bases with no gene match: 16. This CDR3 spans 14 amino acids. Written as DNA, the CDR3 is TGCAGCGCGGGGGGAGCGTCCGGGTCCTACGAGCAGTTCTTC. Translated, it gives CSAGGASGSYEQFF.

This chain uses TRBV11-2 with TRBJ2-4, with 9 bases fitting TRBD1. V lost 4 bases to trimming and J lost 2 bases; unmatched junction nucleotides: 12. CDR3 length equals 18 residues. Germline V gives CDR1 SGHAT, CDR2 FQNNGV. CDR3 nucleotide sequence: TGTGCCAGCAGCTCCCGATCCGGGACAGGGACTCCCAAAAACATTCAGTACTTC. As protein: CASSSRSGTGTPKNIQYF.

The chain links TRBV6-5 to TRBJ2-1, with D hard to call. The germline gives CDR1 MNHEY, CDR2 SVGAGI. CDR3 length: 14 amino acids. V was shortened by 0 bases and J by 6 bases, with 9 bases between the two germline ends. CDR3 protein: CASSYSTVFNEQFF. The DNA for the CDR3 is TGTGCCAGCAGTTACTCGACCGTATTCAATGAGCAGTTCTTC.

The V call is TRBV4-2, the J call TRBJ2-5, with 9 nucleotides matching TRBD2. V shed 4 bases and J 5 bases; nucleotides not matched to a gene: 8. The CDR3 covers 15 residues. Looked up from germline, CDR1 is LGHNA and CDR2 is YNFKEQ. The CDR3 here is CASSPTSGRGETQYF. The CDR3, as DNA: TGTGCCAGCAGCCCTACTAGCGGGCGAGGGGAGACCCAGTACTTC.

V is TRBV7-9 and J is TRBJ1-2, with 11 bases matching TRBD1. CDR3 length: 15 amino acids. Germline trimming cut 5 bases from V and 4 bases from J; bases unmatched to any gene: 6. In germline, CDR1 is SEHNR, CDR2 FQNEAQ (reference sequence). CDR3 in amino acids: CASSRTGGVGYGYTF. In DNA, the CDR3 is TGTGCCAGCAGCAGGACAGGGGGCGTTGGCTATGGCTACACCTTC.

A few counts support this clonotype. V gene TRBV5-1 combines with J gene TRBJ2-1; D may be TRBD2 (6 bases). Trimming removed 6 bases from V and 12 bases from J, with 16 bases in between. The CDR3 runs to 12 residues. Looked up from germline, CDR1 is SGHRS and CDR2 is YFSETQ. The CDR3 DNA reads TGCGCCAGCAACGAGAACGGGGGAGGGCAGTTCTTC. The encoded protein is CASNENGGGQFF.